Listed below are T cell receptor beta chains from one sample, sequenced in a study of blood T cell repertoires in COVID-19. Clones were read by immunoSEQ multiplex PCR, and TCRdb kept only the in-frame ones, dropping some. The table lists roughly 380,000 clones, over 75% of them singletons. Sequenced input: PBMCs or T cells enriched from blood (not recorded which). These receptors all stem from a woman aged 25 to 39 who had recovered from COVID-19. CDR3s include the opening cysteine and the closing phenylalanine or tryptophan. The D gene is left open where the match is weak. Size is stated for part of the rows, as once, few or many counts, or as a class when the clone is expanded.

len	d_gene	v_gene	abundance	j_gene	CDR3nt	CDR3aa
15	NA	TRBV5-4	NA	TRBJ2-2	TGTGCCAGCAGCTTGGGGAGCGGTTTTGCCGGGGAGCTGTTTTTT	CASSLGSGFAGELFF
16	NA	TRBV4-1	NA	TRBJ2-3	TGCGCCAGCAGCCAGGGCCACACTGGGGGCCGGGATACGCAGTATTTT	CASSQGHTGGRDTQYF
15	TRBD1	TRBV27	NA	TRBJ1-3	TGTGCCAGCAGTACGACAGGGGCCTCTGGAAACACCATATATTTT	CASSTTGASGNTIYF
16	NA	TRBV5-6	NA	TRBJ2-3	TGTGCCAGCAGCTCTGGTGCAGCGGATCTCACAGATACGCAGTATTTT	CASSSGAADLTDTQYF
14	TRBD1	TRBV29-1	few	TRBJ1-2	TGCAGCGTTGAGAGTGGGGACAGGGTCTATGGCTACACCTTC	CSVESGDRVYGYTF
17	TRBD2	TRBV11-2	NA	TRBJ2-1	TGTGCCAGCAGCTTAATCAGGGCGGGAGAGAACTACAATGAGCAGTTCTTC	CASSLIRAGENYNEQFF
16	NA	TRBV9	NA	TRBJ1-3	TGTGCCAGCAGTGTCCTCAGTGGCCCCGCTGGAAACACCATATATTTT	CASSVLSGPAGNTIYF
15	NA	TRBV19	few	TRBJ1-5	TGTGCCAGTAGGAGGGGGTACTATAGCAATCAGCCCCAGCATTTT	CASRRGYYSNQPQHF
15	NA	TRBV3-1/TRBV3-2	NA	TRBJ1-1	TGTGCCAGCAGTCAGGGTCAGATGGGGAACACTGAAGCTTTCTTT	CASSQGQMGNTEAFF
16	NA	TRBV7-2	NA	TRBJ1-2	TGTGCCAGCAGCCCAGGACAGTACCTCACAAACTATGGCTACACCTTC	CASSPGQYLTNYGYTF
15	TRBD1	TRBV6-5	NA	TRBJ2-2	TGTGCCAGCAGCCGACAGGGACCGAACACCGGGGAGCTGTTTTTT	CASSRQGPNTGELFF
12	NA	TRBV20-1	once	TRBJ1-5	TGCAGTGCTAGTTCGGGGAATCAGCCCCAGCATTTT	CSASSGNQPQHF
12	NA	TRBV12-3/TRBV12-4	once	TRBJ1-2	TGTGCCAGCAGTTTGCAGGGTTATGGCTACACCTTC	CASSLQGYGYTF
13	NA	TRBV7-9	once	TRBJ1-1	TGTGCCAGCAGCTATCCTCTAAGCCCGGAAGCTTTCTTT	CASSYPLSPEAFF
14	TRBD2	TRBV6-5	few	TRBJ2-1	TGTGCCAGTGTAGCGGGAGTAGCTTTGAATGAGCAGTTCTTC	CASVAGVALNEQFF
16	TRBD2	TRBV5-8	NA	TRBJ2-3	TGTGCCAGCAGCCCAGGGACTAGCGGGGGCACAGATACGCAGTATTTT	CASSPGTSGGTDTQYF
17	NA	TRBV5-8	NA	TRBJ2-2	TGTGCCAGCAGCTTGGGGGACTCCCGATGGGGAACCGGGGAGCTGTTTTTT	CASSLGDSRWGTGELFF